The source of this T cell receptor (beta chain) is a study of T-cell reconstitution after alpha-beta-depleted transplantation in children. Broader study findings: Diversity and T-cell counts at one year after transplant derived mostly from new T cells. Reportedly, only several hundred clones from non-depleted graft cells drove alpha-beta T-cell counts at about two months. Surviving recipient T cells and thymic progenitors accounted for the high day-60 TCRbeta diversity observed in some patients.

TCRbeta library construction was performed incorporating unique molecular identifiers. Via MiXCR, TCRdb re-called the PCR reads, giving one row per CDR3 protein. The sample holds approximately 220,000 distinct CDR3 sequences, over 15% seen once. This CDR3 contains 14 residues. Germline V lookup: CDR1 DFQATT, CDR2 SNEGSKA (reference sequence). V lost 3 bases and J lost 5, with 14 bases in between. On this clonotype: The antigen is not known.

The J gene is TRBJ1-5, the V gene TRBV20-1; TRBD1 might be the D (5 bases). The clonotype originates from a male patient between 2 and 15 years old who had a stem cell transplant for acute lymphoblastic leukemia, so the T cells may come from the graft donor. Sequenced here: PBMCs, mostly from graft donor cells, sampled 360 days after TCRalphabeta/CD19-depleted stem cell transplant. The CDR3 sequence: CSASDVGGDQPQHF. For the CDR3, the DNA is TGCAGTGCTAGCGATGTTGGAGGGGATCAGCCCCAGCATTTT.